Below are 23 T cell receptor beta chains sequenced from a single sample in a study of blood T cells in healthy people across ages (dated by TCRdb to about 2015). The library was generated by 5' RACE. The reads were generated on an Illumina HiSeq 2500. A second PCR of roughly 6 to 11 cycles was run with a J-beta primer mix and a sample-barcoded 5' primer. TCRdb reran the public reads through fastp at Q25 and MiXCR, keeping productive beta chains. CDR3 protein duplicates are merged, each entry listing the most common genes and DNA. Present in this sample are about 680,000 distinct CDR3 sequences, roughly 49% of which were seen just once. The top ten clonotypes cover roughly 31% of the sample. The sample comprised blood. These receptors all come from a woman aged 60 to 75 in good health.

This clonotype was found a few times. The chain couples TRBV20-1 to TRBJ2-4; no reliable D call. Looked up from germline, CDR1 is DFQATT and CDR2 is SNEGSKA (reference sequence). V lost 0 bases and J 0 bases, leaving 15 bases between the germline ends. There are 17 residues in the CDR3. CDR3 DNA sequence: TGCAGTGCTAGAGATCCGGGTACCCCTTTAGCCAAAAACATTCAGTACTTC. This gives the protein CSARDPGTPLAKNIQYF.

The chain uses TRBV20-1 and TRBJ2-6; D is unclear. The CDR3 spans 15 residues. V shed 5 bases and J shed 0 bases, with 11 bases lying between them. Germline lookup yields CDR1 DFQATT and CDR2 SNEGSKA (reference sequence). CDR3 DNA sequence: TGCAGTGCTCCCCCCCGTAGCTCTGGGGCCAACGTCCTGACTTTC. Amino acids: CSAPPRSSGANVLTF.

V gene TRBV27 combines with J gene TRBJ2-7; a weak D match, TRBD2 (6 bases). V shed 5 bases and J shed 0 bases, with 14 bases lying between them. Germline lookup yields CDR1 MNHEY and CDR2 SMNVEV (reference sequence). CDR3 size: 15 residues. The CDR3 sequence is CASSLWDSYSYEQYF. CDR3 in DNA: TGTGCCAGCAGTCTCTGGGACTCCTACTCCTACGAGCAGTACTTC.

The CDR3 DNA reads TGTGCCAGCAGCCAGCGAGGCTCTGGGGAATATGGCTACACCTTC. Its translation is CASSQRGSGEYGYTF. The rearrangement joins TRBV3-1 to TRBJ1-2; D call uncertain. The CDR3 totals 15 residues. The V end was cut by 3 bases, the J end by 5 bases, with 16 bases between. Germline V gives CDR1 LGHDT, CDR2 YNNKEL (reference sequence).

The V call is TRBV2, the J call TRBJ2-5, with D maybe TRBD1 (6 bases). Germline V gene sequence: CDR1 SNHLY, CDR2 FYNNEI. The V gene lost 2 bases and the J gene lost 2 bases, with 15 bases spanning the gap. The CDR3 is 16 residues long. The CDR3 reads CASSERRAGVQETQYF. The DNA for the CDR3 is TGTGCCAGCAGTGAAAGACGGGCAGGGGTACAAGAGACCCAGTACTTC.

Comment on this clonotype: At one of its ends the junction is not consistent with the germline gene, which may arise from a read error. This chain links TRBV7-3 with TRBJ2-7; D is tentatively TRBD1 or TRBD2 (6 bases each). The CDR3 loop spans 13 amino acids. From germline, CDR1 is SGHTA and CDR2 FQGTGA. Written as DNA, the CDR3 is TGTGCCAACAGCAAGGGGGGAGACTACGAGCAGTACTTC. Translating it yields CANSKGGDYEQYF.

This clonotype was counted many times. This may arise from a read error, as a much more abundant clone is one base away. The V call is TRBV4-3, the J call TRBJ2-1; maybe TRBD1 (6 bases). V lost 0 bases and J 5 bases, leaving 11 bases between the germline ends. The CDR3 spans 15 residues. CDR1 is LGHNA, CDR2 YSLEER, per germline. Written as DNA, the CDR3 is TGCGCCAGCAGCCAAGATCGGGGACATAACAATGAGCAGTTCTTC. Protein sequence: CASSQDRGHNNEQFF.

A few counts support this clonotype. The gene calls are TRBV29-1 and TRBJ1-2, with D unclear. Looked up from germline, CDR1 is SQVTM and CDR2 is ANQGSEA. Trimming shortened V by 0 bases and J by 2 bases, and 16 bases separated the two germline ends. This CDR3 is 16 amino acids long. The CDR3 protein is CSVEDTVALGNYGYTF. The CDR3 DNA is TGCAGCGTTGAAGACACAGTGGCCTTGGGAAACTATGGCTACACCTTC.

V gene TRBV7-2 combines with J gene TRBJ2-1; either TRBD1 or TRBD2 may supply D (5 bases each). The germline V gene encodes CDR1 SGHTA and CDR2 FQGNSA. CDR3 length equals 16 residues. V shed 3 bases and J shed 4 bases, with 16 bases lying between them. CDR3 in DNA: TGTGCCAGCAGCTTGAGGGGCCGAAGGGCTTACAATGAGCAGTTCTTC. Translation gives CASSLRGRRAYNEQFF.

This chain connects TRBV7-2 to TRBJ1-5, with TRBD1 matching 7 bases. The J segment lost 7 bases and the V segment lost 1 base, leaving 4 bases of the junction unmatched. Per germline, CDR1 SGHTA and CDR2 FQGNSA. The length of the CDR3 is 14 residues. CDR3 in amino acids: CASSLDRGGQPQHF. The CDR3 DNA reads TGTGCCAGCAGCTTAGACAGGGGAGGGCAGCCCCAGCATTTT.

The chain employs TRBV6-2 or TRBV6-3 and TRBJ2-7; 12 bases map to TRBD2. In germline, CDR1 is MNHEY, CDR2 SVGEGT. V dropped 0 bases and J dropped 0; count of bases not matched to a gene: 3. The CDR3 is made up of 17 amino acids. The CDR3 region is CASSYSPSGRDSYEQYF. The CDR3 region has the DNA TGTGCCAGCAGTTACTCGCCTAGCGGGAGGGACTCCTACGAGCAGTACTTC.

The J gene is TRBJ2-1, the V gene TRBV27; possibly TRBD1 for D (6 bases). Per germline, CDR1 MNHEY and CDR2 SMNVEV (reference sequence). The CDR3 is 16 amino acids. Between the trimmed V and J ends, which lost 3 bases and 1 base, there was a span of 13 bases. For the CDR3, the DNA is TGTGCCAGCAGTTTTATGGGGGCAGGTTCCTACAATGAGCAGTTCTTC. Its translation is CASSFMGAGSYNEQFF.

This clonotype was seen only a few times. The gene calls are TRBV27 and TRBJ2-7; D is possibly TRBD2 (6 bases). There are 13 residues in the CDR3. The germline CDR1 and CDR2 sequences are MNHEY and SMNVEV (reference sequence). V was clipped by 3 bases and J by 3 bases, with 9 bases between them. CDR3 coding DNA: TGTGCCAGCAGTTTTGGCGGGATCTACGAGCAGTACTTC. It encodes CASSFGGIYEQYF.

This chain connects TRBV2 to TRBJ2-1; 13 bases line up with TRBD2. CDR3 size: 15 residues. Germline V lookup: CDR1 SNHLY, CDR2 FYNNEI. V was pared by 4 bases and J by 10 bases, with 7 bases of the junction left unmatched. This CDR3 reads CASSVTSGRVGEQFF. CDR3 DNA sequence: TGTGCCAGCAGTGTTACTAGCGGGAGGGTTGGGGAGCAGTTCTTC.

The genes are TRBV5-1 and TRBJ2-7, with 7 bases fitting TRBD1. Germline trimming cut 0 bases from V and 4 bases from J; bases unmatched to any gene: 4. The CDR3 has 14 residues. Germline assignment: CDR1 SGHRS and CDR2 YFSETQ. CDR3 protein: CASSLGQGQYEQYF. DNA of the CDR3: TGCGCCAGCAGCTTGGGACAGGGACAATACGAGCAGTACTTC. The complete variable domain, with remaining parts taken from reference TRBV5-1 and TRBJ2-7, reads KAGVTQTPRYLIKTRGQQVTLSCSPISGHRSVSWYQQTPGQGLQFLFEYFSETQRNKGNFPGRFSGRQFSNSRSEMNVSTLELGDSALYLCASSLGQGQYEQYFGPGTRLTVT.

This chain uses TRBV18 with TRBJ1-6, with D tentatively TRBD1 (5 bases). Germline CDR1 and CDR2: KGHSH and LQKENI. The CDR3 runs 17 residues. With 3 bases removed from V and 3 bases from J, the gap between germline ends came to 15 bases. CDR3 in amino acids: CASSPIAGKIYNSPLHF. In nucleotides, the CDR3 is TGTGCCAGCTCACCCATCGCAGGGAAGATCTATAATTCACCCCTCCACTTT.

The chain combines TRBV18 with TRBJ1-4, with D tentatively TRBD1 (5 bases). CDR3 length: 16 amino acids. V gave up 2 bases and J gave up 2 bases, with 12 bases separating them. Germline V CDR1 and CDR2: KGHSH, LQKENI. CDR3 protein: CASSPRPTATNEKLFF. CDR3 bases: TGTGCCAGCTCACCAAGGCCGACAGCCACTAATGAAAAACTGTTTTTT.

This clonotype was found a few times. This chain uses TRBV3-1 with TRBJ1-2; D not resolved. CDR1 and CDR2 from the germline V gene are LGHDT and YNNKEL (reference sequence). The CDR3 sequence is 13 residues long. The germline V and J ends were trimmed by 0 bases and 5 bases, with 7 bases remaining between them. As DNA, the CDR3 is TGTGCCAGCAGCCAAGATGAAGTATATGGCTACACCTTC. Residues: CASSQDEVYGYTF.

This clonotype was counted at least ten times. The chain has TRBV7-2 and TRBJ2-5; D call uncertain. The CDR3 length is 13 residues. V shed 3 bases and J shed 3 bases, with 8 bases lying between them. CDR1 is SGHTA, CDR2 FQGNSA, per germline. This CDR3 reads CASSFQGKETQYF. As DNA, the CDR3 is TGTGCCAGCAGCTTCCAAGGGAAAGAGACCCAGTACTTC.

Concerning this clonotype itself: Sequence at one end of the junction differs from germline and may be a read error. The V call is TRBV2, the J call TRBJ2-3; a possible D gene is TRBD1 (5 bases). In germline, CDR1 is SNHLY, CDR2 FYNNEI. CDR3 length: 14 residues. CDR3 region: CASSETANTGTQYF. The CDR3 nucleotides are TGTGCCAGCAGTGAAACGGCAAACACAGGTACGCAGTATTTT.

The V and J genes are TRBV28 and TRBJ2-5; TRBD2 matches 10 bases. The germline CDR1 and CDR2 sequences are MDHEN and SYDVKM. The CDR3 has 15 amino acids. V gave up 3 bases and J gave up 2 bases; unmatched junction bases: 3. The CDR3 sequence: CASSFSGRTQETQYF. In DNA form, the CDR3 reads TGTGCCAGCAGTTTTAGCGGGAGGACTCAAGAGACCCAGTACTTC. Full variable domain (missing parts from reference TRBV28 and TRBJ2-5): DVKVTQSSRYLVKRTGEKVFLECVQDMDHENMFWYRQDPGLGLRLIYFSYDVKMKEKGDIPEGYSVSREKKERFSLILESASTNQTSMYLCASSFSGRTQETQYFGPGTRLLVL.

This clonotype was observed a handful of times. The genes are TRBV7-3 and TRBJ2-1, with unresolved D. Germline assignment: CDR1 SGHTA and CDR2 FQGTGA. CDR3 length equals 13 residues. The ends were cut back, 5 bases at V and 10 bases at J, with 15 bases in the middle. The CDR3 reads CASSPRTVGEQFF. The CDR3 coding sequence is TGTGCCAGCAGCCCCCGGACCGTGGGCGAGCAGTTCTTC.

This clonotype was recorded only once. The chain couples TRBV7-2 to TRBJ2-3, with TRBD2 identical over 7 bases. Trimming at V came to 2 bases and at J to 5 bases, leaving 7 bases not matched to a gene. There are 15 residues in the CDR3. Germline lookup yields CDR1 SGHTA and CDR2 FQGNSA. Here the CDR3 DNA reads TGTGCCAGCAGCTTATACGGGAGGCTTGGAGATACGCAGTATTTT. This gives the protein CASSLYGRLGDTQYF.